The following is a T cell receptor beta chain sequence with its context. Original data processing: Nucleated cell counts were estimated from reference gene primer amplification. TCRdb's copy holds only in-frame clones and misses some; the assay was immunoSEQ multiplex PCR. V and J calls and clone size follow that table, whereas D and trimming were derived from the DNA. The table records about 220,000 clones, 88% of them present only once. This record comes from a study of blood T cell repertoires in COVID-19. The wider study: Sample material is recorded as cDNA or gDNA derived from T cells, B-cell-depleted T cells, or PBMCs.

Participants came from roughly 25 US areas, aged roughly 18 to 100 years. The recovered donors of Cohort 3 showed two negative PCRs, clearance, or symptom resolution. The CDR3 totals 16 residues. V lost 0 bases, J lost 2 bases, and 14 bases lay in between. Germline values: CDR1 MNHEY, CDR2 SVGAGI. The TCR sequence derives from a woman aged 25 to 45 who had recovered from COVID-19. Sequencing used PBMCs or T cells enriched from blood (not recorded which). This chain connects TRBV6-5 to TRBJ2-7; D may be TRBD1 (6 bases). CDR3 nucleotides: TGTGCCAGCAGTTACTCAGAGGGGGATATCCCCTACGAGCAGTACTTC. Its translation is CASSYSEGDIPYEQYF.